The present T cell receptor beta chain was sequenced within a study of cytomegalovirus exposure and HLA in healthy donors. The study's findings and limits: Some highly shared sequence variants likely arose as a pipeline artifact. Later analysis found that TCR beta chains associated with HLA were more clonally expanded than other, equally common chains. A list of around 150 TCR beta chains associated with cytomegalovirus was given.

Notes on this clone: Its specificity is not known.

V gave up 0 bases and J gave up 2 bases, with 11 bases separating them. Germline V CDR1 and CDR2: SGHRS, YFSETQ. The CDR3 extends over 15 amino acids. The PCR contained 60 Vbeta and 13 Jbeta primers. As originally analysed: A later analysis tallied 75 million to 80 million unique TCR beta chains, around 12 million of them shared. TCRdb keeps only in-frame clones here, not all; method: immunoSEQ multiplex PCR. V and J calls and clone size are copied from that table; D and trimming were computed from the DNA. The profile covers 78,000 or so clones, with roughly 84% appearing a single time and around 2.4% taken by the ten largest.

The chain employs TRBV5-1 and TRBJ1-1, with D possibly being TRBD1 (5 bases). Sequencing used PBMCs. This TCR was recovered from a woman aged 45-65 years in good health and CMV-seronegative. The CDR3 nucleotides are TGCGCCAGCAGCTTGGGGACACTCATTAACACTGAAGCTTTCTTT. Translation gives CASSLGTLINTEAFF. Drawing the rest from reference TRBV5-1 and TRBJ1-1, the complete variable domain is KAGVTQTPRYLIKTRGQQVTLSCSPISGHRSVSWYQQTPGQGLQFLFEYFSETQRNKGNFPGRFSGRQFSNSRSEMNVSTLELGDSALYLCASSLGTLINTEAFFGQGTRLTVV.